The clone carrying this T cell receptor (beta chain) came up once. Its target is not known. The sample belongs to a study of T cell responses to AZD1222 COVID-19 vaccine. Repertoires were generated with immunoSEQ multiplex PCR, while TCRdb's copy carries only in-frame clones and drops some. The sample lists 95,000 to 150,000 clones, 90% occurring once. Study-wide points: Females outnumbered males among donors, who were mostly white British; clonal diversity was possibly underestimated. Nearly half of spike-specific TCRs reportedly target variant regions that are unmutated in the B.1.351 and B.1.1.7 variants. Scientists sampled the repertoires only once the peak T cell response had passed.

Germline CDR1 and CDR2: KGHDR and SFDVKD. V was clipped by 3 bases and J by 5 bases; unmatched bases: 9. The CDR3 consists of 16 residues. This TCR derives from an adult who received the MenACWY meningococcal vaccine as a control. Sequenced material: peripheral blood, taken 28 days after the second dose of the MenACWY control vaccine. The chain combines TRBV24-1 with TRBJ2-5; 9 bases agree with TRBD1. CDR3 in amino acids: CATSDQGTGRGETQYF. Here the CDR3 DNA reads TGTGCCACCAGTGATCAGGGGACAGGGCGCGGGGAGACCCAGTACTTC.